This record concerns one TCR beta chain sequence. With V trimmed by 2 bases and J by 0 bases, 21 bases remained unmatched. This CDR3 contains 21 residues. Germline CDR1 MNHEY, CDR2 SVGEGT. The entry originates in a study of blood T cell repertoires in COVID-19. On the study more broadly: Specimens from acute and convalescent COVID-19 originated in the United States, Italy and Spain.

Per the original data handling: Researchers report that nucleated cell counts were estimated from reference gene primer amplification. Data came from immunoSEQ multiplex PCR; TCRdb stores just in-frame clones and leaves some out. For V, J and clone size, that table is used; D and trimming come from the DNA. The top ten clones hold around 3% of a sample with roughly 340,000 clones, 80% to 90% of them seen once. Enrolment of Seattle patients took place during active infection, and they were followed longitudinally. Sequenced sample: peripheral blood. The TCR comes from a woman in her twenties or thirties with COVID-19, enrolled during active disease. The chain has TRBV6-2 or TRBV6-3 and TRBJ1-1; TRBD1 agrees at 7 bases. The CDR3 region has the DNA TGTGCCAGCAGTTACCCAGAACTACCCCGACAGGGCTGGGGGATGAACACTGAAGCTTTCTTT. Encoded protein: CASSYPELPRQGWGMNTEAFF.